The next 30 T cell receptor beta chains were all read from a single sample in a study of cytomegalovirus exposure and HLA in healthy donors. Primers for the PCR totalled 60 Vbeta and 13 Jbeta. Some clones are missing from TCRdb's copy, which holds only in-frame ones; the method was immunoSEQ multiplex PCR. This sample has roughly 200,000 clones, with more than 60% found just once. Sequenced material: PBMCs. The receptors derive from an older woman in good health and CMV-seropositive.

The chain recombines TRBV7-2 with TRBJ1-2, with unresolved D. Germline V CDR1 and CDR2: SGHTA, FQGNSA. The CDR3 consists of 12 residues. The V end was cut by 3 bases, the J end by 4 bases, with 6 bases between. The CDR3 region has the DNA TGTGCCAGCAGCTTTGGCAGCTATGGCTACACCTTC. Residues: CASSFGSYGYTF.

As concerns this clone: The same CDR3 is also encoded by other DNA sequences in this sample. The genes are TRBV19 and TRBJ2-7; TRBD1 aligns across 7 bases. Germline V gives CDR1 LNHDA, CDR2 SQIVND (reference sequence). V was clipped by 5 bases and J by 3 bases; unmatched bases: 4. The CDR3 is 13 amino acids. The CDR3 loop is CASSRDRGYEQYF. The CDR3 DNA reads TGTGCCAGTAGTCGGGACAGAGGCTACGAGCAGTACTTC. The variable domain in full, with the rest retrieved from reference TRBV19 and TRBJ2-7, is DGGITQSPKYLFRKEGQNVTLSCEQNLNHDAMYWYRQDPGQGLRLIYYSQIVNDFQKGDIAEGYSVSREKKESFPLTVTSAQKNPTAFYLCASSRDRGYEQYFGPGTRLTVT.

V gene TRBV10-3 combines with J gene TRBJ1-1; D is ambiguous. CDR1 and CDR2 from the germline V gene are ENHRY and SYGVKD. The germline V and J ends were trimmed by 4 bases and 1 base, with 7 bases remaining between them. This CDR3 region has 13 residues. The CDR3, as DNA: TGTGCCATCAGTGCAGGCAAGAACACTGAAGCTTTCTTT. Protein sequence: CAISAGKNTEAFF.

This chain uses TRBV2 with TRBJ2-1; 7 positions agree with TRBD1. J lost 7 bases, V lost 3 bases, and 0 bases had no gene match. This CDR3 comprises 12 residues. From germline, CDR1 is SNHLY and CDR2 FYNNEI. The CDR3 DNA reads TGTGCCAGCAGTGACAGGGGGAATGAGCAGTTCTTC. It encodes CASSDRGNEQFF. Complete variable domain (other parts from reference TRBV2 and TRBJ2-1): EPEVTQTPSHQVTQMGQEVILRCVPISNHLYFYWYRQILGQKVEFLVSFYNNEISEKSEIFDDQFSVERPDGSNFTLKIRSTKLEDSAMYFCASSDRGNEQFFGPGTRLTVL.

The rearrangement uses TRBV5-6 and TRBJ2-1; D uncertain. The V end lost 3 bases, the J end lost 0 bases, and 16 bases lay between the germline ends. This CDR3 region has 17 residues. The germline CDR1 and CDR2 sequences are SGHDT and YYEEEE. The chain's CDR3 is CASSYGPTQSSYNEQFF. CDR3 coding DNA: TGTGCCAGCAGCTATGGGCCGACCCAGAGCTCCTACAATGAGCAGTTCTTC.

The chain uses TRBV4-1 and TRBJ2-5; 10 positions agree with TRBD2. This CDR3 is 18 amino acids long. The J segment lost 0 bases and the V segment lost 8 bases, leaving 15 bases of the junction unmatched. Per the germline V gene, CDR1 is MGHRA and CDR2 is YSYEKL. CDR3 DNA sequence: TGCGCCAGCGGGGGGTGGGTAGCGGGGGGCGGGTACCAAGAGACCCAGTACTTC. It is translated as CASGGWVAGGGYQETQYF.

J is TRBJ2-3 and V is TRBV5-1; 8 bases fit TRBD2. This CDR3 is built from 15 residues. Germline V gene data show CDR1 as SGHRS and CDR2 as YFSETQ. V was pared by 2 bases and J by 5 bases, with 7 bases of the junction left unmatched. In nucleotides, the CDR3 is TGCGCCAGCAGCTTCGGGACTAGGGGTGGAGATACGCAGTATTTT. Translating gives CASSFGTRGGDTQYF.

This sequence joins TRBV9 and TRBJ2-2; 7 nucleotides agree with TRBD1. Germline CDR1 and CDR2: SGDLS and YYNGEE. The CDR3 consists of 14 residues. Trimming cost V 1 base and J 3 bases; bases outside gene matches: 0. This CDR3 reads CASSVTGDTGELFF. The CDR3 DNA reads as TGTGCCAGCAGCGTAACAGGGGACACCGGGGAGCTGTTTTTT.

V gene TRBV18 combines with J gene TRBJ1-2; D remains ambiguous. Trimming shortened V by 2 bases and J by 4 bases, and 14 bases separated the two germline ends. The CDR3 sequence is 15 residues long. Germline V CDR1 and CDR2: KGHSH, LQKENI. The CDR3 region has the DNA TGTGCCAGCTCACCATGGACGGCGGGGTCCTATGGCTACACCTTC. This gives the protein CASSPWTAGSYGYTF.

The chain couples TRBV5-1 to TRBJ1-2; a possible D gene is TRBD1 (6 bases). Germline loops: CDR1 SGHRS, CDR2 YFSETQ. The ends were cut back, 4 bases at V and 6 bases at J, with 19 bases in the middle. This CDR3 region has 15 residues. In DNA, the CDR3 is TGCGCCAGCAGCCCTACCGGCGCAGGGGTTGATGGCTACACCTTC. The encoded protein is CASSPTGAGVDGYTF.

The rearrangement joins TRBV5-6 to TRBJ2-3, with 7 nucleotides matching TRBD1. The CDR3 has 15 residues. Germline V gene sequence: CDR1 SGHDT, CDR2 YYEEEE. V was clipped by 0 bases and J by 1 base; unmatched bases: 2. CDR3 amino acids: CASSLEGAGTDTQYF. For the CDR3, the DNA is TGTGCCAGCAGCTTGGAGGGGGCGGGCACAGATACGCAGTATTTT.

The chain joins TRBV7-8 to TRBJ1-5, with D hard to call. Germline CDR1 is SGHVS and CDR2 is FQNEAQ. V lost 8 bases and J 0 bases, leaving 11 bases between the germline ends. The CDR3 is made up of 14 amino acids. The CDR3 is CASGGRNSNQPQHF. The CDR3 DNA sequence: TGTGCCAGCGGTGGCAGGAATAGCAATCAGCCCCAGCATTTT.

This clone was observed a few times. This sequence joins TRBV28 and TRBJ1-5; D perhaps matches TRBD1 (5 bases). Germline V gene data show CDR1 as MDHEN and CDR2 as SYDVKM. CDR3 size: 21 residues. V was cut by 5 bases and J by 0 bases, with 29 bases left in between. CDR3: CASSPPTGPKRRVHSNQPQHF. The CDR3 nucleotides read TGTGCCAGCAGTCCTCCCACGGGACCCAAAAGGAGGGTACATAGCAATCAGCCCCAGCATTTT. The full variable domain, completed using reference TRBV28 and TRBJ1-5, is DVKVTQSSRYLVKRTGEKVFLECVQDMDHENMFWYRQDPGLGLRLIYFSYDVKMKEKGDIPEGYSVSREKKERFSLILESASTNQTSMYLCASSPPTGPKRRVHSNQPQHFGDGTRLSIL.

The V call is TRBV10-3, the J call TRBJ1-5, with 7 bases that match TRBD1. Losses at the gene ends were 8 bases for V and 3 bases for J; bases not matched to a gene: 4. The CDR3 has 13 residues. The germline CDR1 and CDR2 sequences are ENHRY and SYGVKD. CDR3 loop: CAIRQGINQPQHF. As DNA, the CDR3 is TGTGCCATCCGACAGGGCATCAATCAGCCCCAGCATTTT.

This chain connects TRBV6-4 to TRBJ2-1; perhaps TRBD2 as D (6 bases). Deletions cut 0 bases from V and 10 bases from J, with 22 bases between. The CDR3 covers 17 residues. Germline assignment: CDR1 MRHNA and CDR2 SNTAGT. As DNA, the CDR3 is TGTGCCAGCAGTGACTCGATAGGGCGGGCCCGCCGGGGGGAGCAGTTCTTC. Its translation: CASSDSIGRARRGEQFF.

This chain connects TRBV5-6 to TRBJ1-1, with 10 bases aligning to TRBD1. Germline V gene lookup returns CDR1 SGHDT and CDR2 YYEEEE. CDR3 length equals 16 residues. Trimming removed 0 bases from V and 4 bases from J; junction bases left unmatched: 6. The CDR3 reads CASSLGTGGRGTEAFF. The CDR3 nucleotides read TGTGCCAGCAGCTTGGGGACAGGGGGTAGAGGCACTGAAGCTTTCTTT.

The chain has TRBV4-3 and TRBJ2-1, with D possibly being TRBD2 (6 bases). The CDR3 runs to 16 residues. Trimming removed 1 base from V and 1 base from J, with 11 bases in between. The germline V gene encodes CDR1 LGHNA and CDR2 YSLEER. This chain's CDR3 is CASSQGVGGSYNEQFF. For the CDR3, the DNA is TGCGCCAGCAGCCAAGGGGTCGGGGGTTCCTACAATGAGCAGTTCTTC.

The J gene is TRBJ2-2, the V gene TRBV5-1; 10 bases are shared with TRBD1. This CDR3 is 16 amino acids long. Unmatched junction bases numbered 6, after V lost 1 base and J lost 6 bases. The germline V gene has CDR1 SGHRS and CDR2 YFSETQ. CDR3 sequence: CASSLFGTGDSGELFF. For the CDR3, the DNA is TGCGCCAGCAGCTTGTTTGGGACAGGGGACTCCGGGGAGCTGTTTTTT.

The chain combines TRBV6-5 with TRBJ1-6, with 7 bases that match TRBD1. The V gene end was trimmed by 2 bases and the J gene end by 10 bases; junction bases not matched to a gene: 8. The V gene's germline CDR1 is MNHEY and CDR2 SVGAGI. This CDR3 has 15 residues. The CDR3 nucleotides are TGTGCCAGCAGTTACACTACAGGGGAGGAATCACCCCTCCACTTT. Its translation: CASSYTTGEESPLHF.

The V call is TRBV4-2, the J call TRBJ1-3; D may be TRBD1 (6 bases). The CDR3 spans 16 residues. Germline V gene data show CDR1 as LGHNA and CDR2 as YNFKEQ. Trimming pared 1 base from V and 4 bases from J, leaving 14 bases between. The CDR3 DNA reads TGTGCCAGCAGCCAAGCCTCCTTGGGGGCCGGAAACACCATATATTTT. Amino acid sequence: CASSQASLGAGNTIYF.

This sequence joins TRBV19 and TRBJ2-7, with TRBD2 matching over 7 bases. Germline lookup yields CDR1 LNHDA and CDR2 SQIVND (reference sequence). The CDR3 covers 17 residues. With V trimmed by 3 bases and J by 7 bases, 18 bases remained unmatched. CDR3 sequence (DNA): TGTGCCAGTAGTATCCAAGCCGGGGACTATCCAGAGGGGGAGCAGTACTTC. Protein sequence: CASSIQAGDYPEGEQYF.

This rearrangement joins TRBV5-1 to TRBJ1-1; D not certain. Germline V CDR1 and CDR2: SGHRS, YFSETQ. This CDR3 is built from 14 residues. V lost 4 bases to trimming and J lost 5 bases, with 15 bases between them. The CDR3 protein is CASSVLGSGTEAFF. The DNA of the CDR3 is TGCGCCAGCAGCGTTCTTGGTTCGGGGACTGAAGCTTTCTTT.

The chain combines TRBV7-6 with TRBJ2-3; TRBD2 matches at 12 bases. V was clipped by 5 bases and J by 5 bases; unmatched bases: 8. This CDR3 has 16 residues. Germline V CDR1 and CDR2: SGHVS, FNYEAQ. CDR3 sequence: CASSLRLAGVLDTQYF. As DNA, the CDR3 is TGTGCCAGCAGCCTCCGACTAGCGGGAGTTCTAGATACGCAGTATTTT.

This chain joins TRBV30 and TRBJ1-6; TRBD1 is a possible D gene (6 bases). Germline V CDR1 and CDR2: GTSNPN, SVGIG (reference sequence). Trimming pared 1 base from V and 7 bases from J, leaving 8 bases between. The CDR3 extends over 13 amino acids. As DNA, the CDR3 is TGTGCCTGGAGTGCGCAGGGGAATTCACCCCTCCACTTT. Its translation is CAWSAQGNSPLHF.

This chain connects TRBV5-1 to TRBJ2-5, with TRBD2 matching over 15 bases. The CDR3 loop spans 18 amino acids. J was trimmed by 1 base and V by 2 bases; bases with no gene match: 6. The germline CDR1 and CDR2 sequences are SGHRS and YFSETQ. The CDR3, as DNA: TGCGCCAGCAGCTTAGGGGGACTAGCGGGGGGATCCCAAGAGACCCAGTACTTC. Translation gives CASSLGGLAGGSQETQYF. The full variable domain, its missing parts supplied by reference TRBV5-1 and TRBJ2-5, is KAGVTQTPRYLIKTRGQQVTLSCSPISGHRSVSWYQQTPGQGLQFLFEYFSETQRNKGNFPGRFSGRQFSNSRSEMNVSTLELGDSALYLCASSLGGLAGGSQETQYFGPGTRLLVL.

Points on this clone: Different DNA sequences within this sample yield the same CDR3. CDR3 amino acids: CAWSVSGDTEAFF. The CDR3 nucleotides are TGTGCCTGGAGTGTTTCGGGGGACACTGAAGCTTTCTTT. The V gene is TRBV30, the J gene TRBJ1-1; a weak D match, TRBD1 (5 bases). With 0 bases removed from V and 3 bases from J, the gap between germline ends came to 8 bases. The CDR3 totals 13 residues. Germline CDR1 is GTSNPN and CDR2 is SVGIG (reference sequence). Full variable domain (missing parts from reference TRBV30 and TRBJ1-1): SQTIHQWPATLVQPVGSPLSLECTVEGTSNPNLYWYRQAAGRGLQLLFYSVGIGQISSEVPQNLSASRPQDRQFILSSKKLLLSDSGFYLCAWSVSGDTEAFFGQGTRLTVV.

The J gene is TRBJ2-5, the V gene TRBV18; the match to TRBD2 covers 11 bases. The DNA end is more similar to TRBJ2-7, so the J call may be wrong. The germline CDR1 and CDR2 sequences are KGHSH and LQKENI. The CDR3 covers 16 residues. The CDR3 is CASSPSGTSGDYEQYF. CDR3 bases: TGTGCCAGCTCACCGTCCGGGACTAGCGGTGACTACGAGCAGTACTTC.

The chain recombines TRBV30 with TRBJ1-5; TRBD1 agrees at 7 bases. Germline loops: CDR1 GTSNPN, CDR2 SVGIG (reference sequence). V shed 2 bases, J shed 7 bases, and the junction held 8 bases outside the gene matches. The CDR3 runs 14 residues. The CDR3 loop is CAWSPTGIGQPQHF. As DNA, the CDR3 is TGTGCCTGGAGTCCGACAGGGATAGGACAGCCCCAGCATTTT.

The J gene is TRBJ2-7, the V gene TRBV7-2; 11 nucleotides align to TRBD1. With 1 base clipped from V and 6 bases from J, the junction kept 8 bases outside the gene matches. Germline V gene sequence: CDR1 SGHTA, CDR2 FQGNSA. The CDR3 is 16 residues long. CDR3 DNA: TGTGCCAGCAGCTTAGTAGGGGGGACAGGGGGAATCGAGCAGTACTTC. Its protein is CASSLVGGTGGIEQYF.

The chain uses TRBV2 and TRBJ2-3; D is unclear. This CDR3 has 13 amino acids. Trimming took 6 bases from V and 3 from J, leaving 10 bases between them. Germline V gene sequence: CDR1 SNHLY, CDR2 FYNNEI. CDR3 in DNA: TGTGCCAGCAGGCCGGAGCTTACAGATACGCAGTATTTT. It yields the protein CASRPELTDTQYF. Complete variable domain (other parts from reference TRBV2 and TRBJ2-3): EPEVTQTPSHQVTQMGQEVILRCVPISNHLYFYWYRQILGQKVEFLVSFYNNEISEKSEIFDDQFSVERPDGSNFTLKIRSTKLEDSAMYFCASRPELTDTQYFGPGTRLTVL.